This TCR beta chain stems from a study of blood T cells in healthy people across ages. Primed by a sample-barcoded 5' primer and a J-beta primer mix, a second PCR proceeded for roughly 6 to 12 cycles. TCRdb independently ran MiXCR on the 5' RACE reads; one entry per CDR3 protein. The data hold 550,000 to 750,000 distinct CDR3 sequences, with under 25% observed a single time. The study, taken as a whole, reports: Measured against age, TCR beta diversity per million T cells decreased in a roughly linear manner.

The CDR3 spans 14 residues. CDR1 and CDR2 (germline): MNHNS, SASEGT. The germline V and J ends were trimmed by 6 bases and 2 bases, with 12 bases remaining between them. Note on this clonotype: The antigen remains undetermined.

The sequencing input was blood. This clonotype was sampled from a man between 65 and 85 years old in good health. The genes are TRBV6-1 and TRBJ2-3, with D perhaps assigned TRBD1 or TRBD2 (5 bases each). Here the CDR3 DNA reads TGTGCCAGCAGGACAGAGCGGTTCACAGATACGCAGTATTTT. Translating it yields CASRTERFTDTQYF.